The present TCR beta chain was sequenced within a study of blood T cell repertoires in COVID-19. Turning to the study itself: Acute and convalescent COVID-19 specimens originated in the United States, Italy and Spain.

TCRdb's table, derived via immunoSEQ multiplex PCR, lists solely in-frame clones and lacks some. This sample has more than 150,000 clones, with around 84% found just once. The CDR3 totals 17 residues. V was clipped by 1 base and J by 5 bases; unmatched bases: 10. Germline V gene data show CDR1 as MNHEY and CDR2 as SVGEGT. This clonotype was sampled from a woman aged 45 to 65 with acute or convalescent COVID-19. The sequenced material came from peripheral blood. The chain links TRBV6-2 or TRBV6-3 to TRBJ2-2; 7 positions agree with TRBD2. The CDR3 region is CASSYFIAGAVTGELFF. The CDR3 DNA follows: TGTGCCAGCAGTTACTTTATTGCGGGAGCGGTTACCGGGGAGCTGTTTTTT.